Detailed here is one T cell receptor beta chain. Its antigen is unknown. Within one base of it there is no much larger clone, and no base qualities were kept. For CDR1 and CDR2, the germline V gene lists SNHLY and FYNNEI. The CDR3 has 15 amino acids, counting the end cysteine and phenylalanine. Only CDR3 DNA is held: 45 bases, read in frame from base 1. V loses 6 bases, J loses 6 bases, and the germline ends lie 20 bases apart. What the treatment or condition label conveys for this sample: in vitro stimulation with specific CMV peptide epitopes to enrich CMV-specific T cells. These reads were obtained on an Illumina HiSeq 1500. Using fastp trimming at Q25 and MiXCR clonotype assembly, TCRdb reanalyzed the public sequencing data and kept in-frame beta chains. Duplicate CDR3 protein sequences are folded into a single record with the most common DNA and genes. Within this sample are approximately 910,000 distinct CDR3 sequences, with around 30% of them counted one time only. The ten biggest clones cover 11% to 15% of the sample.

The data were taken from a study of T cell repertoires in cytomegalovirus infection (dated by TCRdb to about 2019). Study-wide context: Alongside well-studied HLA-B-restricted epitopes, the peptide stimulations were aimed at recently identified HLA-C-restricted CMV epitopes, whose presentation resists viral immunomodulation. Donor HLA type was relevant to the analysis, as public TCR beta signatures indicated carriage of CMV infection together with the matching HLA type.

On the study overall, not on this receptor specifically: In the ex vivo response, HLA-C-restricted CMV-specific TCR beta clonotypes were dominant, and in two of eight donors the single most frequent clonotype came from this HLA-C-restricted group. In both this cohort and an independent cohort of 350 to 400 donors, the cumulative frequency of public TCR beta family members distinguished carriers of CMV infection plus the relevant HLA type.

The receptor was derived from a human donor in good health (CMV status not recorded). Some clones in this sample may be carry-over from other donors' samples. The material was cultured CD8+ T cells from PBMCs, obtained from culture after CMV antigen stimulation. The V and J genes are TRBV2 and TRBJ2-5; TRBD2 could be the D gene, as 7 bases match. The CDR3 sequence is CASRGLGGVWKTQYF. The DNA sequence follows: TGTGCCAGCAGAGGGCTAGGGGGGGTCTGGAAGACCCAGTACTTC.